This T cell receptor beta chain was recovered during a study of blood T cell repertoires in COVID-19. Study summary: PBMCs, B-cell-depleted T cells, or T cells provided the cDNA or gDNA that made up the material.

The CDR3 spans 17 residues. Germline assignment: CDR1 SGHTA and CDR2 FQGNSA. V shed 0 bases and J shed 4 bases, with 19 bases lying between them. The data were produced by immunoSEQ multiplex PCR, yet TCRdb's version contains in-frame clones alone and is incomplete. The sample has 100,000 to 150,000 clones, roughly 72% seen once. The chain recombines TRBV7-2 with TRBJ2-7; tentative D call: TRBD2 (5 bases). This TCR was recovered from an elderly man with COVID-19, enrolled during active disease. Specimen: peripheral blood. The CDR3 nucleotides are TGTGCCAGCAGCTTAGCGATTCCCGGGCTGTCGGGATACGAGCAGTACTTC. The encoded protein is CASSLAIPGLSGYEQYF.